The 3 T cell receptor beta chains below come from one sample, sequenced in a study of shared clonotypes between healthy human individuals. Clones were sequenced by immunoSEQ multiplex PCR, and TCRdb holds only the in-frame ones, with some missing. The table includes about 2 million clones, around 96% detected once. Terminally differentiated effector memory CD45RA+ cells were excluded by CCR7 positive selection of CD45RO-negative cells. The sequenced material came from naive CD8+ T cells sorted from blood. These receptors all stem from a man between 18 and 35 years old in good health.

The chain combines TRBV7-9 with TRBJ1-6, with TRBD1 identical over 10 bases. Unmatched junction bases numbered 9, after V lost 3 bases and J lost 10 bases. The CDR3 loop spans 16 amino acids. CDR1 SEHNR and CDR2 FQNEAQ come from the germline V gene (reference sequence). CDR3 in amino acids: CASSLGPGQGPSPLHF. The DNA of the CDR3 is TGTGCCAGCAGCTTGGGTCCGGGACAGGGGCCCTCACCCCTCCACTTT.

Regarding this clone: Distinct nucleotide sequences in the sample also encode this CDR3. This chain connects TRBV7-9 to TRBJ2-7; D unresolved. Germline values: CDR1 SEHNR, CDR2 FQNEAQ (reference sequence). This CDR3 spans 13 amino acids. The V end lost 0 bases, the J end lost 3 bases, and 6 bases lay between the germline ends. The CDR3 loop is CASSLAGFYEQYF. The CDR3 DNA sequence: TGTGCCAGCAGCTTAGCTGGCTTCTACGAGCAGTACTTC.

About this clone: Other DNA sequences of this sample code for an identical CDR3. The rearrangement links TRBV6-5 to TRBJ1-2; TRBD1 might be the D (6 bases). CDR3 size: 14 residues. Germline CDR1 reads MNHEY; CDR2 reads SVGAGI. The ends were cut back, 0 bases at V and 3 bases at J, with 8 bases in the middle. CDR3 nucleotide sequence: TGTGCCAGCAGTTACTCAGAGGGGGACTATGGCTACACCTTC. Protein: CASSYSEGDYGYTF.